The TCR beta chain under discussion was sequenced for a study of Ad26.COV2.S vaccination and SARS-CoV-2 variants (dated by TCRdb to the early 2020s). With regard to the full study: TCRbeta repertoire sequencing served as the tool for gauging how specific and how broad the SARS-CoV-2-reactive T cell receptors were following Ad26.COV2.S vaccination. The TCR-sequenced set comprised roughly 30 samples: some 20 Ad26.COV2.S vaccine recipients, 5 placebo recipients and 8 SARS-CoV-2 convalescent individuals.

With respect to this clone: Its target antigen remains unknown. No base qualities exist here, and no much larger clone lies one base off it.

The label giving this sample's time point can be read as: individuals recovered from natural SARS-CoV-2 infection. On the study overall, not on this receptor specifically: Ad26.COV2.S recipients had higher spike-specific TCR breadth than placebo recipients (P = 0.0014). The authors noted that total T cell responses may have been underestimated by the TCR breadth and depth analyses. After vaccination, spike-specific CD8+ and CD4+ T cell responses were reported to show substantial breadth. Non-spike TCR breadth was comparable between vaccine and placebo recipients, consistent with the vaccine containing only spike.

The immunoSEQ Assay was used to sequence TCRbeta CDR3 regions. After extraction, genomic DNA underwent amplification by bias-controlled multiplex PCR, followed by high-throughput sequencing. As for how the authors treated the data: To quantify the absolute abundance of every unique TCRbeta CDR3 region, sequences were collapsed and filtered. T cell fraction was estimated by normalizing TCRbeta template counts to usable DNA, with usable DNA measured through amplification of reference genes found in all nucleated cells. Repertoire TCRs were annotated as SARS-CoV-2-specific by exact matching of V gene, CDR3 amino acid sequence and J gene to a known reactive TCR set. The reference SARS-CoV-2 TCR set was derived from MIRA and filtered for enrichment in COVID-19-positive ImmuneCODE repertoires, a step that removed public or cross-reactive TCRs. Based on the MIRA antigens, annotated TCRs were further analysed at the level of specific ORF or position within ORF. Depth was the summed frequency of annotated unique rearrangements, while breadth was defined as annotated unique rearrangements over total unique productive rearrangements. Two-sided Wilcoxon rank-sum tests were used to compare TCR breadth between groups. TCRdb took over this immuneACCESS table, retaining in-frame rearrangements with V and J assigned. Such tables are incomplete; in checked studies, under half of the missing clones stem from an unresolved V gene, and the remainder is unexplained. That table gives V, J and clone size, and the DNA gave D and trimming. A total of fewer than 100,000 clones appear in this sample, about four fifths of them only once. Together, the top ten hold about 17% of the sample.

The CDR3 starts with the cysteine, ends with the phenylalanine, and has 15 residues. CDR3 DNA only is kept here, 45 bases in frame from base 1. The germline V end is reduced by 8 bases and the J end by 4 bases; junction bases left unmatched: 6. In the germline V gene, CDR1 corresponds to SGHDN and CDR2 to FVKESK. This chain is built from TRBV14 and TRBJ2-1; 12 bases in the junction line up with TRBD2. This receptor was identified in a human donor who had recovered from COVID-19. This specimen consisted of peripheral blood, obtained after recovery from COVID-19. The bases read TGTGCCAGCCGGCTAGCGGGAGGGTTGTACAATGAGCAGTTCTTC. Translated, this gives CASRLAGGLYNEQFF.